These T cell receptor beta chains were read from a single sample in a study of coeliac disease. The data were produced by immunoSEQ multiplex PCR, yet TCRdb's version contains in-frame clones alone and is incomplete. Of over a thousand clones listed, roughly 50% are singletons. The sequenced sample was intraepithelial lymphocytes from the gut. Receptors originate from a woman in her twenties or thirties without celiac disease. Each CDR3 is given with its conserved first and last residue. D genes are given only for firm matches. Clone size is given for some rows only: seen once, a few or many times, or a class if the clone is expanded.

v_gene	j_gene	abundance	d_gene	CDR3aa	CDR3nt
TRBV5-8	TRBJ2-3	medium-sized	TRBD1	CASSLWTAGQGSDTQYF	TGTGCCAGCAGCTTATGGACAGCGGGACAGGGTTCAGATACGCAGTATTTT
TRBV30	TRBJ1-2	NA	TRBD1	CAGPGQAGSYTF	TGTGCCGGACCGGGACAGGCTGGGAGCTACACCTTC
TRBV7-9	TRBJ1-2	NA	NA	CASSYSGGPGYTF	TGTGCCAGCAGCTATAGCGGGGGGCCTGGCTACACCTTC
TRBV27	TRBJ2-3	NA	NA	CASSTRSGVYKDTQYF	TGTGCCAGCAGTACCCGGTCGGGGGTCTATAAAGATACGCAGTATTTT
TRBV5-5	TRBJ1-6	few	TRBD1	CASSWGRGQGFLPLHF	TGTGCCAGCAGCTGGGGAAGGGGACAGGGGTTTCTTCCCCTCCACTTT
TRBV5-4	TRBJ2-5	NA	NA	CASSLDTLQETQYF	TGTGCCAGCAGCTTGGACACCCTGCAAGAGACCCAGTACTTC
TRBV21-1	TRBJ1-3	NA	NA	CASSVRLATHARNTIYF	TGTGCCAGCAGTGTCCGGTTAGCTACACACGCACGAAACACCATATATTTT
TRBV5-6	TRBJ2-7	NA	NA	CASSPNAGISSYEQYF	TGTGCCAGCAGCCCGAACGCCGGTATTTCCTCGTACGAGCAGTACTTC
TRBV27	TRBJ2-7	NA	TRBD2	CASRGLAGGPYEQYF	TGTGCCAGCAGGGGACTAGCGGGGGGTCCCTACGAGCAGTACTTC
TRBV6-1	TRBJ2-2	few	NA	CASSEALRRWGNTGELFF	TGTGCCAGCAGTGAAGCGCTTCGGAGGTGGGGGAACACCGGGGAGCTGTTTTTT
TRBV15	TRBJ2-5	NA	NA	CATSREFMRVGETQYF	TGTGCCACCAGCAGAGAATTTATGAGGGTGGGAGAGACCCAGTACTTC
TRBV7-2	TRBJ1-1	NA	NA	CASSLDAVNTEAFF	TGTGCCAGCAGCTTAGACGCAGTGAACACTGAAGCTTTCTTT
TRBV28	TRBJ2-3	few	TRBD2	CASSSWGSGGADTQYF	TGTGCCAGCAGTTCCTGGGGTAGCGGGGGAGCAGATACGCAGTATTTT
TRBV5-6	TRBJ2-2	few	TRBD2	CASSLGLAGAAGTGELFF	TGTGCCAGCAGCTTGGGACTAGCGGGGGCCGCGGGCACCGGGGAGCTGTTTTTT
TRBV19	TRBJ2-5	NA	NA	CASSIWPGAFQETQYF	TGTGCCAGTAGTATATGGCCAGGGGCTTTTCAGGAGACCCAGTACTTC
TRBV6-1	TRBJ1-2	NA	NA	CASSEDSGSFYGYTF	TGTGCCAGCAGTGAAGATAGCGGGTCGTTCTATGGCTACACCTTC